This T cell receptor beta chain appears in the sequencing data of a study of T-cell memory formation after mild COVID-19. In the study overall: For the most part, TCR clusters were specific to one donor.

General study findings and limits: The study detected some responding clones in pre-infection memory, suggesting cross-reactive memory joined. The SARS-CoV-2 specificity of second-wave clones reaching peak at day 37 remained unverified.

5'RACE primed from the constant segment yielded TCR alpha and TCR beta cDNA libraries bearing sample barcodes and UMIs. TCRdb reanalysed the 5' RACE reads using MiXCR and keeps one entry per CDR3 protein. Among around 190,000 distinct CDR3 sequences, 18% were seen once, and the ten largest hold roughly 3.9%. Trimming shortened V by 5 bases and J by 0 bases, and 12 bases separated the two germline ends. The CDR3 consists of 15 residues. Per the germline V gene, CDR1 is SGHKS and CDR2 is YYEKEE (reference sequence). This clonotype was picked up many times. The antigen is undetermined. The J gene is TRBJ2-1, the V gene TRBV5-5; D unresolved. Sequenced sample: PBMCs or a T cell subset sorted from them (not recorded which). This receptor was taken from a man younger than 35 who had mild COVID-19 (a few samples of this study predate the infection). Cell type and time point are not known. The CDR3 DNA reads TGTGCCAGCAGGTCGGACCGCAGCTCCTACAATGAGCAGTTCTTC. Encoded protein: CASRSDRSSYNEQFF.